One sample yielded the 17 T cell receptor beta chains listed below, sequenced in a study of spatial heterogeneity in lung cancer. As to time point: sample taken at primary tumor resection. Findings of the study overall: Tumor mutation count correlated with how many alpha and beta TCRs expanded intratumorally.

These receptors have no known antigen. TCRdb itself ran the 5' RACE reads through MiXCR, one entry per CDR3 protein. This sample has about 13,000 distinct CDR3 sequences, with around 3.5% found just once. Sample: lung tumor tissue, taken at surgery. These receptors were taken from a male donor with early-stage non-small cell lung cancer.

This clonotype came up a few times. The CDR3 is CSARAGTGECNSPLHF. The CDR3, as DNA: TGCAGTGCTAGGGCGGGGACAGGGGAGTGTAATTCACCCCTCCACTTT. The V and J genes are TRBV20-1 and TRBJ1-6; 10 bases agree with TRBD1. The CDR3 is 16 amino acids. The J segment lost 6 bases and the V segment lost 3 bases, leaving 8 bases of the junction unmatched. The V gene's germline CDR1 is DFQATT and CDR2 SNEGSKA (reference sequence).

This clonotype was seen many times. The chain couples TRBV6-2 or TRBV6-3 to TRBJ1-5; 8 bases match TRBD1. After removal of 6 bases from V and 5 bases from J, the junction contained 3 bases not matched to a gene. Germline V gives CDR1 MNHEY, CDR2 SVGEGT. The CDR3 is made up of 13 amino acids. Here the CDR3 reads CASRVTGDQPQHF. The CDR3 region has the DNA TGTGCCAGCAGAGTGACAGGGGATCAGCCCCAGCATTTT.

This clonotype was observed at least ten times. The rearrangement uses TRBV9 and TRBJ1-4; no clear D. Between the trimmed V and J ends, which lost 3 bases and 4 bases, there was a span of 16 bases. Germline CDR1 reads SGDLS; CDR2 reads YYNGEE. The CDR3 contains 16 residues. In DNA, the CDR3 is TGTGCCAGCAGCGGAGTCGGTAGCGGCCATAATGAAAAACTGTTTTTT. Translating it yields CASSGVGSGHNEKLFF.

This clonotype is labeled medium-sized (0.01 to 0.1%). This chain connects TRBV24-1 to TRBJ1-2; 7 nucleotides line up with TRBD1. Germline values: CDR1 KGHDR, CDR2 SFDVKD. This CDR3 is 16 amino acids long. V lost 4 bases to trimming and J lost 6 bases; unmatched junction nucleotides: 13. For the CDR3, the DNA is TGTGCCACCAGTGACCCACATAGGACAGGTGAAAATGGCTACACCTTC. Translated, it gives CATSDPHRTGENGYTF.

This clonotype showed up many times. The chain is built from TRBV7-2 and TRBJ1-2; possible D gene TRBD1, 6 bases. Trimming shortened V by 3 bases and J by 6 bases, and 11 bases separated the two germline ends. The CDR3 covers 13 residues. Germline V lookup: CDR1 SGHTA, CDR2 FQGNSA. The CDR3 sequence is CASSLDSWNGYTF. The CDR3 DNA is TGTGCCAGCAGCTTGGACAGCTGGAATGGCTACACCTTC.

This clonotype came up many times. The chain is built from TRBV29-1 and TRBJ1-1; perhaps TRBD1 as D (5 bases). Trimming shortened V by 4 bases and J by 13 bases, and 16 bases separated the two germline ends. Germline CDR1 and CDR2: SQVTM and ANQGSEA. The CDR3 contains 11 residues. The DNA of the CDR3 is TGCAGCGTTGGGGGGGGGTATCAAGATTTCTTT. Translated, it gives CSVGGGYQDFF.

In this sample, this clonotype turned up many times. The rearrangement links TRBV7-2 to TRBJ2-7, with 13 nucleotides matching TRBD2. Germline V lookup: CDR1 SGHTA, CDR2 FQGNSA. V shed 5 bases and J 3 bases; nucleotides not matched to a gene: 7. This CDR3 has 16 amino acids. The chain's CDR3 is CASSRDWTSGSYEQYF. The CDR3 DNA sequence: TGTGCCAGCAGCCGCGATTGGACTAGCGGGAGCTACGAGCAGTACTTC. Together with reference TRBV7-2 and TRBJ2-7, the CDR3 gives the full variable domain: GAGVSQSPSNKVTEKGKDVELRCDPISGHTALYWYRQSLGQGLEFLIYFQGNSAPDKSGLPSDRFSAERTGGSVSTLTIQRTQQEDSAVYLCASSRDWTSGSYEQYFGPGTRLTVT.

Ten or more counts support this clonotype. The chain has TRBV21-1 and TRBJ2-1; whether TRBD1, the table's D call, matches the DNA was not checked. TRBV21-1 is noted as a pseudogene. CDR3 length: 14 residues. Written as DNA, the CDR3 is TGTGCCAGCAGCACAAGCAATATGGGGGATGAGCAGTTCTTC. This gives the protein CASSTSNMGDEQFF.

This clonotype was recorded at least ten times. CDR3 sequence: CSAFAGDYNEQFF. The CDR3 coding sequence is TGCAGTGCGTTCGCGGGAGACTACAATGAGCAGTTCTTC. This chain uses TRBV20-1 with TRBJ2-1, with 7 bases fitting TRBD2. The V gene end was trimmed by 6 bases and the J gene end by 3 bases; junction bases not matched to a gene: 5. The CDR3 covers 13 residues. Looked up from germline, CDR1 is DFQATT and CDR2 is SNEGSKA (reference sequence).

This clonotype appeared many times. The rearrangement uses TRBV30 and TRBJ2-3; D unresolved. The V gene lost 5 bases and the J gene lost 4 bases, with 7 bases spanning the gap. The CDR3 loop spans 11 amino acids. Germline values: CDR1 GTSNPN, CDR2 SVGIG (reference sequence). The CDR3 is CAWAYPDTQYF. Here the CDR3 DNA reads TGTGCCTGGGCCTACCCAGATACGCAGTATTTT.

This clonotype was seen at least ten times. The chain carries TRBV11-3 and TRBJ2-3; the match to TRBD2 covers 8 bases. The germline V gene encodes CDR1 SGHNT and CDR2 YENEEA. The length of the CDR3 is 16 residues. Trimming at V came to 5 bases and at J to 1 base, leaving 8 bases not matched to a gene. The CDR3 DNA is TGTGCCAGCAGCAGTTCGAGGCGGGGGGGCACAGATACGCAGTATTTT. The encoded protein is CASSSSRRGGTDTQYF.

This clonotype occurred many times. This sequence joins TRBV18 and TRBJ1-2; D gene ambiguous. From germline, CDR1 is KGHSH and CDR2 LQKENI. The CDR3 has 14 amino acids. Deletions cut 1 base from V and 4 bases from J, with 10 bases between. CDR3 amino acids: CASSPLREFYGYTF. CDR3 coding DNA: TGTGCCAGCTCACCACTTAGGGAATTCTATGGCTACACCTTC. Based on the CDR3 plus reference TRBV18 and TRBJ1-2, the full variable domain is NAGVMQNPRHLVRRRGQEARLRCSPMKGHSHVYWYRQLPEEGLKFMVYLQKENIIDESGMPKERFSAEFPKEGPSILRIQQVVRGDSAAYFCASSPLREFYGYTFGSGTRLTVV.

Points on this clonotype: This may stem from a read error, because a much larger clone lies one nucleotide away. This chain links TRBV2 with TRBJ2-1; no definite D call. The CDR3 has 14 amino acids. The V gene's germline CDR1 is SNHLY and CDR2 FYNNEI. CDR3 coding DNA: TGTGCCAGCAGTGATGTTGTCCTGGATCCTGGGCAGCTCTTC. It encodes CASSDVVLDPGQLF.

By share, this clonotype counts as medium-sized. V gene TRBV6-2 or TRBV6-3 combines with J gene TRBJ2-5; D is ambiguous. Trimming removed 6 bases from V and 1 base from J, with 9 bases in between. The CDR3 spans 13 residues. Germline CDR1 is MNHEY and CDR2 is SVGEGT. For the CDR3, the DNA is TGTGCCAGCAGCCACCCCCCCCAAGAGACCCAGTACTTC. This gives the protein CASSHPPQETQYF.

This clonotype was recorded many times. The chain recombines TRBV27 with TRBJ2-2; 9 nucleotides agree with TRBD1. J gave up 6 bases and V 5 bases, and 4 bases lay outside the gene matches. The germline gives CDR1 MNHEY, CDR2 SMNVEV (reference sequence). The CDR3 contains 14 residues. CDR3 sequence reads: CASSPGTGPGELFF. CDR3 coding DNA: TGTGCCAGCAGTCCCGGGACAGGGCCCGGGGAGCTGTTTTTT.

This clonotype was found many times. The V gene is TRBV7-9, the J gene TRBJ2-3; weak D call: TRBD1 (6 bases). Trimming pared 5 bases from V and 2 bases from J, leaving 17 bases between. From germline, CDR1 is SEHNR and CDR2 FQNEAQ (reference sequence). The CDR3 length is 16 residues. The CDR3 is CASSKSGQRTTDTQYF. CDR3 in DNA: TGTGCCAGCAGCAAAAGCGGACAGAGAACCACAGATACGCAGTATTTT. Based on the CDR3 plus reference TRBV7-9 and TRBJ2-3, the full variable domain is DTGVSQNPRHKITKRGQNVTFRCDPISEHNRLYWYRQTLGQGPEFLTYFQNEAQLEKSRLLSDRFSAERPKGSFSTLEIQRTEQGDSAMYLCASSKSGQRTTDTQYFGPGTRLTVL.

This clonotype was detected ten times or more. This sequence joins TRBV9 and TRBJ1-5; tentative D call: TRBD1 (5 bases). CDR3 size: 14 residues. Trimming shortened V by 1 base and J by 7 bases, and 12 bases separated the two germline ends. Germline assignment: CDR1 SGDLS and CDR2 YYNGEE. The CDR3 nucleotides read TGTGCCAGCAGCGTAACAGGCTCCAGGCAGCCCCAGCATTTT. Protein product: CASSVTGSRQPQHF.